The source of this T cell receptor beta chain is a study of T cell responses to AZD1222 COVID-19 vaccine. Sequencing used immunoSEQ multiplex PCR; TCRdb keeps in-frame clones, though not all of them. This repertoire shows some 30,000 clones, roughly 89% found once; its top ten account for 1.3%. The CDR3 has 13 amino acids. The V gene end was trimmed by 3 bases and the J gene end by 3 bases; junction bases not matched to a gene: 0. Germline lookup yields CDR1 LNHNV and CDR2 YYDKDF (reference sequence). The clonotype comes from an adult in good health. The starting material was peripheral blood, obtained on day 0 of AZD1222 vaccination. The chain uses TRBV15 and TRBJ1-2; 8 nucleotides line up with TRBD1. The CDR3 spells CATSRGQDYGYTF. The CDR3 coding sequence is TGTGCCACCAGCAGGGGACAGGACTATGGCTACACCTTC. The full variable domain, in which reference TRBV15 and TRBJ1-2 provide the parts outside the CDR3, is DAMVIQNPRYQVTQFGKPVTLSCSQTLNHNVMYWYQQKSSQAPKLLFHYYDKDFNNEADTPDNFQSRRPNTSFCFLDIRSPGLGDTAMYLCATSRGQDYGYTFGSGTRLTVV.